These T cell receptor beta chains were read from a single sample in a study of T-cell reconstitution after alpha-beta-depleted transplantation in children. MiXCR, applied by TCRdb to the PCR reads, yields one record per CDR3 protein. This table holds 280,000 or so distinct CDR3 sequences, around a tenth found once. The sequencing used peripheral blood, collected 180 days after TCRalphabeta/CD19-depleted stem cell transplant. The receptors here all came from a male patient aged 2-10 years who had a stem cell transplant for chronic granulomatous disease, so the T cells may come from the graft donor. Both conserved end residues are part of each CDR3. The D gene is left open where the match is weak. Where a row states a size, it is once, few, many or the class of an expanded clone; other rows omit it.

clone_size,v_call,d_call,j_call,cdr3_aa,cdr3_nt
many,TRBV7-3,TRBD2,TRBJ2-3,CASSLSRSGGMDTQYF,TGTGCCAGCAGCTTAAGTAGGAGCGGGGGGATGGATACGCAGTATTTT
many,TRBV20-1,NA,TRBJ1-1,CSGGDMNTEAFF,TGCAGTGGAGGGGATATGAACACTGAAGCTTTCTTT
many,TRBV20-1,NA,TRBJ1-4,CSGTEGNEKLFF,TGCAGTGGAACAGAGGGGAATGAAAAACTGTTTTTT
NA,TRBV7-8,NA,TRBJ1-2,CASSSTVAVRGYTF,TGTGCCAGCAGCTCTACCGTGGCGGTGCGAGGCTACACCTTC
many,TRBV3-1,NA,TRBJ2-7,CASSPTGLYEQYF,TGTGCCAGCAGCCCCACAGGGCTCTACGAGCAGTACTTC
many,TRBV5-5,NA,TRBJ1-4,CASSLGRPNEKLFF,TGTGCCAGCAGCCTTGGTAGACCGAATGAAAAACTGTTTTTT
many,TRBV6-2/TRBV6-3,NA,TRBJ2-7,CASNNNVVGAYEQYF,TGTGCCAGCAACAATAACGTTGTGGGAGCCTACGAGCAGTACTTC
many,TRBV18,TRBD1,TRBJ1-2,CASSPSRQGARDGYTF,TGTGCCAGCTCACCATCCCGACAGGGGGCGCGAGATGGCTACACCTTC
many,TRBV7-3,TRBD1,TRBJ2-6,CASSLATGFGSGANVLTF,TGTGCCAGCAGCTTGGCGACAGGGTTTGGCTCTGGGGCCAACGTCCTGACTTTC
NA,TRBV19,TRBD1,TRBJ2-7,CASSASGTGFVEQSF,TGTGCCAGTAGTGCCTCCGGGACAGGGTTTGTCGAGCAGTCCTTC
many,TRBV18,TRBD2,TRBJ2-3,CASSPPYTGGPRGDTQYF,TGTGCCAGCTCACCACCGTACACGGGAGGCCCCCGAGGGGATACGCAGTATTTT
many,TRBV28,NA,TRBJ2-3,CASSSLQGTDTQYF,TGTGCCAGCAGTTCCCTTCAGGGCACAGATACGCAGTATTTT
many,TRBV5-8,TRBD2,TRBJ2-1,CASRSYAGGPIHNEQFF,TGTGCCAGCAGGTCGTATGCGGGAGGGCCTATTCACAATGAGCAGTTCTTC
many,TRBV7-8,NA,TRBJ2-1,CASSLAPGRQFF,TGTGCCAGCAGCTTAGCCCCCGGGAGGCAGTTCTTC
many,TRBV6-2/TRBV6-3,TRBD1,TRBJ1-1,CASRFTGEGTEAFF,TGTGCCAGCAGATTCACAGGGGAGGGCACTGAAGCTTTCTTT
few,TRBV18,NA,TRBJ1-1,CASSPGLLNTEAFF,TGTGCCAGCTCACCAGGGCTTCTGAACACTGAAGCTTTCTTT
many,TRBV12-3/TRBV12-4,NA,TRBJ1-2,CASSRGLANYGYTF,TGTGCCAGCAGTAGGGGGTTGGCTAACTATGGCTACACCTTC